Listed below are T cell receptor beta chains from one sample, sequenced in a study of cytomegalovirus exposure and HLA in healthy donors. Here immunoSEQ multiplex PCR was the method, and the copy in TCRdb shows in-frame clones only, minus some. The profile covers around 63,000 clones, with approximately 79% appearing a single time and approximately 3% taken by the ten largest. Specimen: PBMCs. All receptors derive from a woman aged 25 to 39 in good health and CMV-seronegative. Both conserved end residues are part of each CDR3. The order of the fields is V gene, D gene, clone size, J gene, CDR3 DNA, CDR3 protein. D genes are given only for firm matches. The size of a clone is reported for some rows only, either as once, few or many, or as a class for expanded clones.

>TRBV7-9|-|-|TRBJ1-6
TGTGCCAGCAGCTTAGGGGGGCACTATAATTCACCCCTCCACTTT
CASSLGGHYNSPLHF
>TRBV27|-|-|TRBJ1-1
TGTGCCAGCAGTTTGAGATCCCCGGGCACTGAAGCTTTCTTT
CASSLRSPGTEAFF
>TRBV9|TRBD1|-|TRBJ1-1
TGTGCCAGCAGCGAGGGGGCGCAGGGCACTGAAGCTTTCTTT
CASSEGAQGTEAFF
>TRBV7-9|-|-|TRBJ1-4
TGTGCCAGCAGCCCGGATGTCTCGGGGTCTCTGTATGAACTGTTTTTT
CASSPDVSGSLYELFF
>TRBV2|-|few|TRBJ1-1
TGTGCCAGCAGGGGGGGCGGGGGGCCTAAGACTGAAGCTTTCTTT
CASRGGGGPKTEAFF
>TRBV2|-|-|TRBJ2-2
TGTGCCAGCAGTCCCCAGGCAGGGCCCAACACCGGGGAGCTGTTTTTT
CASSPQAGPNTGELFF
>TRBV10-2|TRBD1|-|TRBJ2-3
TGCGCCAGCAGTGAGTCAGGGGACAGTCTGAGCACAGATACGCAGTATTTT
CASSESGDSLSTDTQYF
>TRBV30|-|-|TRBJ1-2
TGTGCCTGGGAGAGCCCGGGTCAGGGAGGCTACACCTTC
CAWESPGQGGYTF
>TRBV7-8|TRBD2|-|TRBJ2-7
TGTGCCAGCAGCTTCGGACTAGCGGGGGAGAGGGGCTACGAGCAGTACTTC
CASSFGLAGERGYEQYF
>TRBV7-5|-|-|TRBJ1-5
TGTGTCAGAAGCCCCCGAGGGGGCAGCAATCAGCCCCAGCATTTT
CVRSPRGGSNQPQHF
>TRBV29-1|-|-|TRBJ1-1
TGCAGCGTTGAATTGGGCCCCGTCTATGAAGCTTTCTTT
CSVELGPVYEAFF
>TRBV4-3|TRBD2|-|TRBJ2-3
TGCGCCAGCAGCCAAGATTGGGCTAGCGGGGGTAACACAGATACGCAGTATTTT
CASSQDWASGGNTDTQYF
>TRBV18|-|-|TRBJ1-1
TGTGCCAGCTCACCCAACCAACAGGCCATAGGGGCTTTCTTT
CASSPNQQAIGAFF
>TRBV7-2|-|-|TRBJ2-6
TGTGCCAGCAGCTTAACGCAGGCCGGGGCCAACGTCCTGACTTTC
CASSLTQAGANVLTF
>TRBV6-1|-|-|TRBJ2-3
TGTGCCAGCAGTGTTAACAGGGGCACAGATACGCAGTATTTT
CASSVNRGTDTQYF
>TRBV9|-|-|TRBJ1-1
TGTGCCAGCAGCCTCGAATCAGGGAACACTGAAGCTTTCTTT
CASSLESGNTEAFF
>TRBV5-5|-|-|TRBJ1-4
TGTGCCAGCAGCTTGACAGTGAATGAAAAACTGTTTTTT
CASSLTVNEKLFF
>TRBV2|-|-|TRBJ1-5
TGTGCCAGCAGCCCACAGGGAAGCGGCAATCAGCCCCAGCATTTT
CASSPQGSGNQPQHF
>TRBV19|-|-|TRBJ1-2
TGTGCCAGTAGTATGACCTTCCAGGCTTTGGACTATGGCTACACCTTC
CASSMTFQALDYGYTF
>TRBV27|-|-|TRBJ1-5
TGTGCCAGCAGTCGTAGTTTGCAGGCGCAACAGCCCCAGCATTTT
CASSRSLQAQQPQHF
>TRBV4-3|TRBD1|-|TRBJ1-1
TGCGCCAGCAGCCAAGATGGAGGGGGCGACACTGAAGCTTTCTTT
CASSQDGGGDTEAFF
>TRBV7-2|-|-|TRBJ2-2
TGTGCCAGCAGCTTCCAGGGCACCGGGGAGCTGTTTTTT
CASSFQGTGELFF